The 28 T cell receptor beta chains below were found in one sample sequenced in a study of memory CD4+ T cells and cytomegalovirus serostatus. Here immunoSEQ multiplex PCR was the method, and the copy in TCRdb shows in-frame clones only, minus some. The sample lists around 45,000 clones; roughly four fifths were seen once. Single viable CD3+CD4+CD8-CD45RO+ cells were sorted as the memory CD4+ T cells. Sequencing was carried out using memory CD4+ T cells from blood. These TCRs come from an adult in good health and CMV-seropositive.

The J gene is TRBJ1-2, the V gene TRBV19, with D maybe TRBD1 (6 bases). Trimming left V 6 bases short and J 5 bases short, with 19 bases between. The CDR3 has 15 residues. Germline CDR1 and CDR2: LNHDA and SQIVND (reference sequence). CDR3 region: CASRERTATNYGYTF. In DNA, the CDR3 is TGTGCCAGTAGAGAGAGGACAGCCACCAATTATGGCTACACCTTC. The full variable domain, completed using reference TRBV19 and TRBJ1-2, is DGGITQSPKYLFRKEGQNVTLSCEQNLNHDAMYWYRQDPGQGLRLIYYSQIVNDFQKGDIAEGYSVSREKKESFPLTVTSAQKNPTAFYLCASRERTATNYGYTFGSGTRLTVV.

The gene calls are TRBV11-3 and TRBJ2-1; tentatively, D is TRBD2 (6 bases). The CDR3 has 16 amino acids. V dropped 0 bases and J dropped 5 bases, with 14 bases sitting between them. Germline V lookup: CDR1 SGHNT, CDR2 YENEEA. In nucleotides, the CDR3 is TGTGCCAGCAGCTTAGACGGCGGGGCAGTCGACAATGAGCAGTTCTTC. This translates into CASSLDGGAVDNEQFF. Variable domain in full (rest from reference TRBV11-3 and TRBJ2-1): EAGVVQSPRYKIIEKKQPVAFWCNPISGHNTLYWYLQNLGQGPELLIRYENEEAVDDSQLPKDRFSAERLKGVDSTLKIQPAELGDSAVYLCASSLDGGAVDNEQFFGPGTRLTVL.

The chain recombines TRBV5-4 with TRBJ2-6, with D unclear. CDR1 and CDR2 (germline): SGHNT, YYREEE (reference sequence). Trimming stripped 3 bases from V and 0 bases from J, with 10 bases between. The CDR3 contains 16 residues. The CDR3 coding sequence is TGTGCCAGCAGCTCCACCGGGCGCTCTGGGGCCAACGTCCTGACTTTC. Translated: CASSSTGRSGANVLTF.

J is TRBJ2-5 and V is TRBV5-1; TRBD1 matches at 8 bases. With 4 bases clipped from V and 2 bases from J, the junction kept 4 bases outside the gene matches. This CDR3 spans 14 amino acids. The germline V gene encodes CDR1 SGHRS and CDR2 YFSETQ. CDR3 nucleotide sequence: TGCGCCAGCAGCACCGGACAGGGACAAGAGACCCAGTACTTC. Protein product: CASSTGQGQETQYF.

This clone was found a few times. V gene TRBV7-2 combines with J gene TRBJ1-4; 8 positions match TRBD1. The CDR3 length is 15 residues. The germline gives CDR1 SGHTA, CDR2 FQGNSA. The J segment lost 3 bases and the V segment lost 5 bases, leaving 5 bases of the junction unmatched. The CDR3 protein is CASSGDRGSNEKLFF. For the CDR3, the DNA is TGTGCCAGCAGCGGCGACAGGGGCTCTAATGAAAAACTGTTTTTT. The variable domain in full, completed from reference TRBV7-2 and TRBJ1-4, reads GAGVSQSPSNKVTEKGKDVELRCDPISGHTALYWYRQSLGQGLEFLIYFQGNSAPDKSGLPSDRFSAERTGGSVSTLTIQRTQQEDSAVYLCASSGDRGSNEKLFFGSGTQLSVL.

The chain joins TRBV5-6 to TRBJ2-5; a possible D gene is TRBD2 (6 bases). Matching the DNA end better, TRBJ2-7 makes the J call doubtful. The germline V gene has CDR1 SGHDT and CDR2 YYEEEE. CDR3 length: 14 residues. The CDR3 loop is CASTRWGVENEQYF. The DNA of the CDR3 is TGTGCCAGCACCCGGTGGGGGGTGGAGAACGAGCAGTACTTC.

The chain recombines TRBV14 with TRBJ2-7; D gene unclear. V gave up 0 bases and J gave up 0 bases, with 18 bases separating them. The CDR3 runs 18 residues. Germline V gene data show CDR1 as SGHDN and CDR2 as FVKESK. The CDR3 loop is CASSQDRRDWYSSYEQYF. Here the CDR3 DNA reads TGTGCCAGCAGCCAAGATAGGAGAGATTGGTACAGCTCCTACGAGCAGTACTTC.

V gene TRBV7-9 combines with J gene TRBJ1-1; 9 positions agree with TRBD1. This CDR3 spans 16 amino acids. With V trimmed by 2 bases and J by 5 bases, 9 bases remained unmatched. CDR1 is SEHNR and CDR2 is FQNEAQ in the germline V gene (reference sequence). CDR3 nucleotides: TGTGCCAGCAGCTTAATTGGACAGGGGCATAGGACTGAAGCTTTCTTT. Amino acid sequence: CASSLIGQGHRTEAFF.

The table lists this clone with a few counts. The CDR3 nucleotides are TGTGCCAGCAGCTTAAACAGGGGATTGGAGGGCTACACCTTC. It codes for CASSLNRGLEGYTF. The rearrangement uses TRBV5-6 and TRBJ1-2; 7 bases fit TRBD1. The CDR3 has 14 residues. V lost 2 bases and J lost 8; bases outside the gene matches: 9. Per germline, CDR1 SGHDT and CDR2 YYEEEE.

This clone rates as medium-sized. The chain recombines TRBV5-4 with TRBJ1-1; no clear D gene. The germline V and J ends were trimmed by 0 bases and 3 bases, with 9 bases remaining between them. The V gene's germline CDR1 is SGHNT and CDR2 YYREEE (reference sequence). The CDR3 has 14 amino acids. CDR3 nucleotides: TGTGCCAGCAGCTTGGTCGGGGAGGACACTGAAGCTTTCTTT. It codes for CASSLVGEDTEAFF.

This clone has only one observation. The genes are TRBV5-1 and TRBJ2-3, with D unresolved. The germline V gene has CDR1 SGHRS and CDR2 YFSETQ. The CDR3 is 13 amino acids. V lost 0 bases to trimming and J lost 5 bases, with 7 bases between them. The CDR3 bases are TGCGCCAGCAGCTTGGCCTCAGGAGATACGCAGTATTTT. Translating gives CASSLASGDTQYF.

V is TRBV10-3 and J is TRBJ2-1, with D possibly being TRBD2 (5 bases). Germline V gene lookup returns CDR1 ENHRY and CDR2 SYGVKD. Trimming removed 6 bases at V and 0 bases at J, with 9 bases between. This CDR3 has 14 residues. CDR3 loop: CAIRPAVSYNEQFF. For the CDR3, the DNA is TGTGCCATCAGGCCAGCGGTCTCCTACAATGAGCAGTTCTTC.

The chain employs TRBV28 and TRBJ1-5; 7 bases line up with TRBD1. The ends lost 4 bases at V and 2 bases at J; junction bases unmatched: 8. Looked up from germline, CDR1 is MDHEN and CDR2 is SYDVKM. The CDR3 covers 16 residues. In DNA, the CDR3 is TGTGCCAGCAGTTCCCTCAGCACAGGGGGCAATCAGCCCCAGCATTTT. Protein product: CASSSLSTGGNQPQHF.

This clone turned up a few times. This chain joins TRBV6-4 and TRBJ2-2; no definite D call. The CDR3 is made up of 15 amino acids. Trimming left V 0 bases short and J 3 bases short, with 8 bases between. Germline CDR1 is MRHNA and CDR2 is SNTAGT. The CDR3: CASSDSEHHTGELFF. The CDR3, as DNA: TGTGCCAGCAGTGACTCGGAGCATCACACCGGGGAGCTGTTTTTT.

This clone was counted at least ten times. This chain joins TRBV4-1 and TRBJ1-1, with D possibly being TRBD1 (5 bases). Trimming took off 4 bases at V and 1 base at J, with 19 bases between the two ends. CDR3 length: 17 amino acids. Germline assignment: CDR1 MGHRA and CDR2 YSYEKL. The CDR3 sequence is CASSPPGTPDKNTEAFF. The CDR3 bases are TGCGCCAGCAGCCCCCCTGGTACCCCGGACAAGAACACTGAAGCTTTCTTT.

This sequence joins TRBV29-1 and TRBJ1-1; no reliable D call. Germline CDR1 SQVTM, CDR2 ANQGSEA. Trimming left V 4 bases short and J 1 base short, with 7 bases between. This CDR3 is built from 12 residues. This chain's CDR3 is CSVVGSNTEAFF. In DNA, the CDR3 is TGCAGCGTTGTGGGGTCGAACACTGAAGCTTTCTTT.

This clone was counted only a few times. The chain recombines TRBV2 with TRBJ1-4; a possible D gene is TRBD1 (5 bases). CDR3 length equals 15 residues. Trimming removed 5 bases from V and 8 bases from J, with 18 bases in between. CDR1 and CDR2 from the germline V gene are SNHLY and FYNNEI. This chain's CDR3 is CASSLSRGVSEKLFF. For the CDR3, the DNA is TGTGCCAGCAGTCTCTCGAGAGGGGTTTCGGAAAAACTGTTTTTT.

J is TRBJ1-5 and V is TRBV2; maybe TRBD1 (5 bases). The CDR3 sequence is 15 residues long. Germline V gene data show CDR1 as SNHLY and CDR2 as FYNNEI. With 3 bases removed from V and 6 bases from J, the gap between germline ends came to 15 bases. CDR3 DNA sequence: TGTGCCAGCAGTGATAGCCAGGGTGGACGTCAGCCCCAGCATTTT. The encoded protein is CASSDSQGGRQPQHF. Complete variable domain (other parts from reference TRBV2 and TRBJ1-5): EPEVTQTPSHQVTQMGQEVILRCVPISNHLYFYWYRQILGQKVEFLVSFYNNEISEKSEIFDDQFSVERPDGSNFTLKIRSTKLEDSAMYFCASSDSQGGRQPQHFGDGTRLSIL.

The table lists this clone with a count of one. The chain joins TRBV7-8 to TRBJ2-5; TRBD1 matches at 8 bases. Per the germline V gene, CDR1 is SGHVS and CDR2 is FQNEAQ. V lost 5 bases and J lost 3; bases outside the gene matches: 5. This CDR3 is 14 amino acids long. CDR3 in amino acids: CASSPRDRKETQYF. The CDR3 DNA reads as TGTGCCAGCAGCCCCCGGGACAGGAAAGAGACCCAGTACTTC.

The V call is TRBV7-9, the J call TRBJ2-3; 9 bases fit TRBD1. The CDR3 is 15 amino acids. J lost 6 bases, V lost 6 bases, and 10 bases had no gene match. From germline, CDR1 is SEHNR and CDR2 FQNEAQ (reference sequence). The CDR3 DNA is TGTGCCAGCAGGTCGGACAGGGGTAATCGGGATACGCAGTATTTT. Translated: CASRSDRGNRDTQYF.

V gene TRBV28 combines with J gene TRBJ1-1; TRBD1 is a possible D gene (5 bases). Trimming left V 6 bases short and J 1 base short, with 21 bases between. The CDR3 runs 17 residues. The germline V gene encodes CDR1 MDHEN and CDR2 SYDVKM. CDR3 nucleotides: TGTGCCAGCAGCTTACTGGGGGTGGGTGCCGAGAACACTGAAGCTTTCTTT. The encoded protein is CASSLLGVGAENTEAFF. The full variable domain, completed using reference TRBV28 and TRBJ1-1, is DVKVTQSSRYLVKRTGEKVFLECVQDMDHENMFWYRQDPGLGLRLIYFSYDVKMKEKGDIPEGYSVSREKKERFSLILESASTNQTSMYLCASSLLGVGAENTEAFFGQGTRLTVV.

This clone was counted a few times. This sequence joins TRBV5-6 and TRBJ2-3; 14 bases fit TRBD2. The junction had 5 bases not matched to a gene; V was cut back by 4 bases and J by 4 bases. This CDR3 spans 16 amino acids. Germline assignment: CDR1 SGHDT and CDR2 YYEEEE. The CDR3 spells CASSRETSGGADTQYF. The CDR3 DNA follows: TGTGCCAGCAGCCGAGAGACTAGCGGGGGGGCAGATACGCAGTATTTT.

The chain has TRBV7-9 and TRBJ1-1, with a possible D match to TRBD1 (6 bases). The CDR3 extends over 14 amino acids. The germline V and J ends were trimmed by 4 bases and 6 bases, with 15 bases remaining between them. Germline assignment: CDR1 SEHNR and CDR2 FQNEAQ (reference sequence). Here the CDR3 DNA reads TGTGCCAGCAGCTATAACAGGGTTGAGGCTGAAGCTTTCTTT. Encoded protein: CASSYNRVEAEAFF.

This chain joins TRBV11-2 and TRBJ2-6, with D maybe TRBD1 (6 bases). The V end lost 2 bases, the J end lost 0 bases, and 11 bases lay between the germline ends. The germline V gene encodes CDR1 SGHAT and CDR2 FQNNGV. The CDR3 is 17 residues long. In DNA form, the CDR3 reads TGTGCCAGCAGCTTATCCGCCAGGGGCTCTGGGGCCAACGTCCTGACTTTC. Translating it yields CASSLSARGSGANVLTF.

This chain connects TRBV25-1 to TRBJ2-3, with 10 bases lining up with TRBD1. J was trimmed by 3 bases and V by 3 bases; bases with no gene match: 9. Germline V gene data show CDR1 as MGHDK and CDR2 as SYGVNS. CDR3 size: 17 residues. CDR3 region: CASSDPTDRGLTDTQYF. As DNA, the CDR3 is TGTGCCAGCAGTGACCCAACTGACAGGGGGCTAACAGATACGCAGTATTTT.

A few counts support this clone. The chain links TRBV29-1 to TRBJ1-1; 8 nucleotides match TRBD1. The germline gives CDR1 SQVTM, CDR2 ANQGSEA. This CDR3 is 13 amino acids long. V shed 7 bases, J shed 5 bases, and the junction held 9 bases outside the gene matches. CDR3 sequence reads: CSGRQGPDTEAFF. The CDR3 DNA sequence: TGCAGCGGCCGACAGGGGCCTGATACTGAAGCTTTCTTT.

V usage is TRBV7-8 and J usage is TRBJ1-5, with D unclear. The CDR3 extends over 16 amino acids. Germline V lookup: CDR1 SGHVS, CDR2 FQNEAQ. Deletions cut 1 base from V and 5 bases from J, with 15 bases between. CDR3 nucleotide sequence: TGTGCCAGCAGCTTAGAAGGTGACACCTATTATCAGCCCCAGCATTTT. As protein: CASSLEGDTYYQPQHF.

The chain employs TRBV29-1 and TRBJ2-3; maybe TRBD1 (6 bases). Germline V CDR1 and CDR2: SQVTM, ANQGSEA. The CDR3 is made up of 12 amino acids. V lost 4 bases, J lost 1 base, and 6 bases lay in between. The CDR3 nucleotides read TGCAGCGTTGCAGGGGGCACAGATACGCAGTATTTT. Its protein is CSVAGGTDTQYF.